These 10 T cell receptor beta chains were all obtained from the same sample, sequenced in a study of OX40 agonist ivuxolimab in advanced cancers. Assay: immunoSEQ multiplex PCR; the TCRdb copy retains only in-frame clones and omits some. The table has roughly 73,000 clones, over 85% seen once. This specimen was CD4+ or CD8+ T cells sorted from blood, taken in a trial of the OX40 agonist ivuxolimab. The receptor set was obtained from an adult with an advanced solid tumor such as melanoma, head and neck, liver or kidney cancer.

This sequence joins TRBV4-2 and TRBJ1-1; tentative D call: TRBD1 (5 bases). Germline CDR1 reads LGHNA; CDR2 reads YNFKEQ. The CDR3 sequence is 15 residues long. Trimming stripped 4 bases from V and 1 base from J, with 13 bases between. CDR3 sequence: CASSLLGTSNTEAFF. Here the CDR3 DNA reads TGTGCCAGCAGCCTACTTGGGACGTCGAACACTGAAGCTTTCTTT.

V usage is TRBV5-1 and J usage is TRBJ1-2, with D perhaps matching TRBD1 (5 bases). The CDR3 loop spans 14 amino acids. The ends were cut back, 0 bases at V and 1 base at J, with 7 bases in the middle. Germline CDR1 SGHRS, CDR2 YFSETQ. This CDR3 reads CASSLEGLNYGYTF. CDR3 DNA: TGCGCCAGCAGCTTGGAGGGGCTTAACTATGGCTACACCTTC.

V and J are TRBV25-1 and TRBJ2-3; D uncertain. CDR3 length: 13 amino acids. Germline values: CDR1 MGHDK, CDR2 SYGVNS. Trimming removed 5 bases from V and 2 bases from J, with 8 bases in between. CDR3 amino acids: CASSRSPTDTQYF. As DNA, the CDR3 is TGTGCCAGCAGTAGGTCCCCCACAGATACGCAGTATTTT.

This clone came up a few times. The chain uses TRBV2 and TRBJ2-7; 9 positions agree with TRBD2. Trimming cost V 7 bases and J 7 bases; bases outside gene matches: 14. The CDR3 spans 15 residues. CDR1 is SNHLY and CDR2 is FYNNEI in the germline V gene. This CDR3 reads CASNAREGSLGEQYF. CDR3 nucleotide sequence: TGTGCCAGCAACGCGCGGGAGGGATCCTTAGGGGAGCAGTACTTC.

V usage is TRBV5-5 and J usage is TRBJ1-2, with D uncertain. V was shortened by 4 bases and J by 2 bases, with 12 bases between the two germline ends. Looked up from germline, CDR1 is SGHKS and CDR2 is YYEKEE (reference sequence). The CDR3 runs 14 residues. The CDR3 nucleotides read TGTGCCAGCAGCGGATCAGGTCGAAACTATGGCTACACCTTC. Translating it yields CASSGSGRNYGYTF.

Concerning this clone: Other DNA sequences in the same sample also yield this CDR3. The chain couples TRBV7-9 to TRBJ1-2, with TRBD1 as a possible D gene (5 bases). V was cut by 6 bases and J by 4 bases, with 18 bases left in between. Per the germline V gene, CDR1 is SEHNR and CDR2 is FQNEAQ (reference sequence). The CDR3 is 15 residues long. CDR3 residues: CASSKPGPGSYGYTF. The CDR3 DNA follows: TGTGCCAGCAGTAAGCCGGGACCGGGATCCTATGGCTACACCTTC.

This chain joins TRBV7-2 and TRBJ2-3; D is possibly TRBD2 (5 bases). Germline V CDR1 and CDR2: SGHTA, FQGNSA. The CDR3 loop spans 13 amino acids. The V end lost 6 bases, the J end lost 10 bases, and 17 bases lay between the germline ends. The chain's CDR3 is CASRTSGGQAQYF. For the CDR3, the DNA is TGTGCCAGCAGAACTTCTGGCGGGCAAGCGCAGTATTTT.

The V call is TRBV6-5, the J call TRBJ2-1; a weak D match, TRBD2 (6 bases). The V end lost 2 bases, the J end lost 11 bases, and 13 bases lay between the germline ends. The length of the CDR3 is 13 residues. Per the germline V gene, CDR1 is MNHEY and CDR2 is SVGAGI. The CDR3 DNA reads as TGTGCCAGCAGTTACCCCGGGAGTATGCAGCAGTTCTTC. Translation gives CASSYPGSMQQFF.

The V gene is TRBV23-1, the J gene TRBJ1-5; tentative D call: TRBD1 (6 bases). TRBV23-1 is known as an ORF, though its function is uncertain. The CDR3 is made up of 14 amino acids. V lost 5 bases and J lost 0, with 8 bases in between. The CDR3 here is CASSGQYSNQPQHF. For the CDR3, the DNA is TGCGCCAGCAGTGGACAGTATAGCAATCAGCCCCAGCATTTT.

The chain has TRBV13 and TRBJ1-2, with TRBD1 as a possible D gene (5 bases). The CDR3 spans 12 residues. Germline V gives CDR1 PRHDT, CDR2 FYEKMQ (reference sequence). Trimming left V 5 bases short and J 7 bases short, with 11 bases between. CDR3 protein: CASSTGPSGYTF. The CDR3 DNA reads TGTGCCAGCAGCACAGGCCCTTCTGGCTACACCTTC.